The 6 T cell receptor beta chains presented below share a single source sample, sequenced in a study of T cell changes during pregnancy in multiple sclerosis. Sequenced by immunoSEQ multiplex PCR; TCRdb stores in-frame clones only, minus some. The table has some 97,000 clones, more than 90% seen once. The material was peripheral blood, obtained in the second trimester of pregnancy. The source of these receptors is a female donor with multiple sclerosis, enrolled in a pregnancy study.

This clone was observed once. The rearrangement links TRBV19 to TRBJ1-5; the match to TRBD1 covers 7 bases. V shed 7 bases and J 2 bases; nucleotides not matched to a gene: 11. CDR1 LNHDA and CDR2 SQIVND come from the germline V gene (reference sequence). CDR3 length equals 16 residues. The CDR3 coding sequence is TGTGCCAGTACCCTGACAGATAGGGGGCGCAATCAGCCCCAGCATTTT. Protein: CASTLTDRGRNQPQHF.

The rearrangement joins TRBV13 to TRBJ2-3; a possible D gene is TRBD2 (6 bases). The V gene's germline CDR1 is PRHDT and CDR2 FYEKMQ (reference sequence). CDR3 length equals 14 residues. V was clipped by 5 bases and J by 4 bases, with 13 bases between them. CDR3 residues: CASSNSREADTQYF. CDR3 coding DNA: TGTGCCAGCAGCAATAGCAGGGAGGCAGATACGCAGTATTTT.

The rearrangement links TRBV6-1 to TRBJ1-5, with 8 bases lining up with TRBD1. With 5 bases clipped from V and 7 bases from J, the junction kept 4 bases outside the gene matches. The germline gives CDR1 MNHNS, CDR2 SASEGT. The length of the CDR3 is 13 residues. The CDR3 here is CASSSGGRQPQHF. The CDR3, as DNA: TGTGCCAGCAGTTCAGGGGGCCGCCAGCCCCAGCATTTT.

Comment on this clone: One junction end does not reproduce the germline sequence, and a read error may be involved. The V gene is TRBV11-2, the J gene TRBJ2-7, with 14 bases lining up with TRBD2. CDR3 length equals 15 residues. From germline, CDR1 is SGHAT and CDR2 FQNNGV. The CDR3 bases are TGTGCCAGCAGCACTGTGGTGGGACTAGCGGGAGCCATGCACTTC. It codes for CASSTVVGLAGAMHF.

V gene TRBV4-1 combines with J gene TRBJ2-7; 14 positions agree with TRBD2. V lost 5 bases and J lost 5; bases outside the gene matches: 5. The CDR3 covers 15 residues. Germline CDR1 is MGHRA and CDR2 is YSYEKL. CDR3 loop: CASSRGLAGANEQYF. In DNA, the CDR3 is TGCGCCAGCAGCAGGGGACTAGCGGGAGCAAACGAGCAGTACTTC.

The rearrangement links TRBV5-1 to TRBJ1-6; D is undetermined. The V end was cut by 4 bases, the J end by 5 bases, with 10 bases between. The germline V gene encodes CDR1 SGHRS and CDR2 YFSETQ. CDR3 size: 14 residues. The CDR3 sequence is CASSRSGDNSPLHF. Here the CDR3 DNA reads TGCGCCAGCAGCCGGTCCGGAGATAATTCACCCCTCCACTTT.